This TCR beta chain was captured by sequencing in a study of regulatory T cells in long-lasting Graves disease. This clonotype turned up a few times. This CDR3 has 13 residues. The V end was cut by 0 bases, the J end by 7 bases, with 7 bases between. Germline V gene sequence: CDR1 LNHNV, CDR2 YYDKDF (reference sequence). Through Arm-PCR of CDR3 regions and iRepertoire HTBI primers, TCR beta libraries were built. MiXCR, applied by TCRdb to the multiplex PCR reads, yields one record per CDR3 protein. Altogether a few hundred thousand distinct CDR3 sequences are present, 21% being singletons, with the ten largest covering 14%. Time point defined: persistent/refractory GD, antithyroid drugs over 5 years with positive TRAb. The authors made the TCR library using RNA they extracted from PBMCs.

The sequences come from peripheral blood mononuclear cells (PBMCs), collected when the disease was refractory, from a patient treated with antithyroid drugs. The source of this sequence is a female donor with Graves disease. This sequence joins TRBV15 and TRBJ2-1, with a tentative D call TRBD2 (5 bases). CDR3: CATSRDRGNEQFF. The CDR3 DNA follows: TGTGCCACCAGCAGAGATCGCGGGAATGAGCAGTTCTTC. The variable domain in full, with the rest retrieved from reference TRBV15 and TRBJ2-1, is DAMVIQNPRYQVTQFGKPVTLSCSQTLNHNVMYWYQQKSSQAPKLLFHYYDKDFNNEADTPDNFQSRRPNTSFCFLDIRSPGLGDTAMYLCATSRDRGNEQFFGPGTRLTVL.